This is a list of T cell receptor beta chains from one sample in a study of shared clonotypes between healthy human individuals. Sequencing was performed with immunoSEQ multiplex PCR; in TCRdb, only in-frame clones are kept and a portion is missing. Among roughly 2,000,000 clones, just under 95% were seen once, and the ten largest hold under 2%. Sequencing was performed on naive CD8+ T cells from PBMCs. All receptors come from a man between 18 and 35 years old in good health. Some clones in this sample may be carry-over from other donors' samples. CDR3s include the opening cysteine and the closing phenylalanine or tryptophan. The D gene is left open where the match is weak.

cdr3_nt cdr3_aa v_call d_call cdr3_length j_call
TGTGCCAGCAGCTTAGGGGACAGGAGGTACTACGAGCAGTACTTC CASSLGDRRYYEQYF TRBV11-2 TRBD1 15 TRBJ2-7
TGTGCCAGCAGCCTAGGGGGAGAGCAGTACTTC CASSLGGEQYF TRBV5-6 NA 11 TRBJ2-7
TGTGCCAGCAGCTTAGGGACTAGCGGTTCCACAGATACGCAGTATTTT CASSLGTSGSTDTQYF TRBV13 TRBD2 16 TRBJ2-3
TGTGCCAGCAGTGAAGACTCTAGGGGACCGGCTGAAGCTTTCTTT CASSEDSRGPAEAFF TRBV25-1 NA 15 TRBJ1-1
TGTGCCAGCAGCTTATCAGGGATGACCTACGAGCAGTACTTC CASSLSGMTYEQYF TRBV7-9 NA 14 TRBJ2-7
TGTGCCAGCAGTTTCAGGGGGCTTGGGCCTAATGAAAAACTGTTTTTT CASSFRGLGPNEKLFF TRBV28 TRBD1 16 TRBJ1-4
TGTGCCAGCAGCCCTAGCTCCTACGAGCAGTACTTC CASSPSSYEQYF TRBV6-5 NA 12 TRBJ2-7
TGTGCCAGCAGCCCACTAGCTGGCAGCGAGCAGTACTTC CASSPLAGSEQYF TRBV7-9 NA 13 TRBJ2-7
TGTGCCAGCAGGCCTCTAGCGGGAGGACTAGATACGCAGTATTTT CASRPLAGGLDTQYF TRBV27 TRBD2 15 TRBJ2-3
TGTGCCAGTAGTATTTTTCAGGACAGACAAGAGACCCAGTACTTC CASSIFQDRQETQYF TRBV19 NA 15 TRBJ2-5